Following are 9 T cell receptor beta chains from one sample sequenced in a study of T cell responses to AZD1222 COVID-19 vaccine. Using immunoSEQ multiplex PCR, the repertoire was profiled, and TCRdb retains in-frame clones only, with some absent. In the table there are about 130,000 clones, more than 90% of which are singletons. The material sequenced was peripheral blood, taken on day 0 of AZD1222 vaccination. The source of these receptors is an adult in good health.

The CDR3 nucleotides are TGTGCCAGCAGCTTACAACAGGGAGGCAATCAGCCCCAGCATTTT. Amino acids: CASSLQQGGNQPQHF. The chain recombines TRBV7-2 with TRBJ1-5; weak D call: TRBD1 (6 bases). Germline CDR1 reads SGHTA; CDR2 reads FQGNSA. This CDR3 has 15 amino acids. V lost 2 bases, J lost 2 bases, and 10 bases lay in between.

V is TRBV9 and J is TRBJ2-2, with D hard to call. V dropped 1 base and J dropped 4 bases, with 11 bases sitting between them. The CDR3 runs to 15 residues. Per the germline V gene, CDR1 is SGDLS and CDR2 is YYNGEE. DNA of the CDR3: TGTGCCAGCAGCGTATTGGGGTGGGGCACCGGGGAGCTGTTTTTT. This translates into CASSVLGWGTGELFF.

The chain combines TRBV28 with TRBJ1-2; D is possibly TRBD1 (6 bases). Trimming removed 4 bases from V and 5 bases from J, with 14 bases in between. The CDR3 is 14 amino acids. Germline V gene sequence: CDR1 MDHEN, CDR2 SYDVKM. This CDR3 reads CASSYTGQLYGYTF. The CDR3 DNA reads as TGTGCCAGCAGTTACACAGGACAGCTATATGGCTACACCTTC.

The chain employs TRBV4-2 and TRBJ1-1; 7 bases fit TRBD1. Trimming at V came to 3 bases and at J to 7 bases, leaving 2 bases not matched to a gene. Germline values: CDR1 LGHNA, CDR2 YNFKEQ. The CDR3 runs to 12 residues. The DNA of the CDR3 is TGTGCCAGCAGCCAGGACAGGAATGAAGCTTTCTTT. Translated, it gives CASSQDRNEAFF.

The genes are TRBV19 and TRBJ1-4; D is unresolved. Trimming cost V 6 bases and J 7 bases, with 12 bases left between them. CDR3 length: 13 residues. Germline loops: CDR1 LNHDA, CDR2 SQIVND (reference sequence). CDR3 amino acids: CASRRAFGEKLFF. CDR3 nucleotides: TGTGCCAGTAGACGGGCTTTTGGTGAAAAACTGTTTTTT.

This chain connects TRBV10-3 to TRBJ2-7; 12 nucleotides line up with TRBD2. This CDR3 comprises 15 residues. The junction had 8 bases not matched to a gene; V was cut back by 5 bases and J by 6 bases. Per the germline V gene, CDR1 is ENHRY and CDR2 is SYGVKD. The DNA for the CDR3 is TGTGCCATCAGTATGACTAGCGGGAGTGGGGGCGAGCAGTACTTC. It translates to CAISMTSGSGGEQYF.

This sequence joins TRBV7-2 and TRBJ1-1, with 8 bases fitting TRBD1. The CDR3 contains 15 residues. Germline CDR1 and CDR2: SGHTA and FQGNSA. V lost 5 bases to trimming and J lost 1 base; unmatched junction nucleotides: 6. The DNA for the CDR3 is TGTGCCAGCAGCCCATCCGGGACAGGGAACACTGAAGCTTTCTTT. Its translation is CASSPSGTGNTEAFF.

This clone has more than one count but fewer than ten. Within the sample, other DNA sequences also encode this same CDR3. CDR3 residues: CASSEAGNYGYTF. In DNA form, the CDR3 reads TGTGCCAGCAGTGAGGCAGGCAACTATGGCTACACCTTC. The rearrangement links TRBV6-1 to TRBJ1-2; no reliable D call. Trimming left V 3 bases short and J 2 bases short, with 7 bases between. Germline CDR1 MNHNS, CDR2 SASEGT. This CDR3 comprises 13 residues.

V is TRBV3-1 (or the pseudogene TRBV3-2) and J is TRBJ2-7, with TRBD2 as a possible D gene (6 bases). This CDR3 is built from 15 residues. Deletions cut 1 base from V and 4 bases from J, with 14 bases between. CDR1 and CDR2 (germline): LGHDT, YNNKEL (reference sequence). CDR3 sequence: CASSQVGGEKYEQYF. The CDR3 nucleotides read TGTGCCAGCAGCCAAGTGGGCGGGGAAAAATACGAGCAGTACTTC.